These 16 T cell receptor beta chains came from one sample sequenced in a study of cytomegalovirus exposure and HLA in healthy donors. Vbeta (60) and Jbeta (13) primers were used in the PCR. Here immunoSEQ multiplex PCR was the method, and the copy in TCRdb shows in-frame clones only, minus some. The top ten hold 1.5% of the sample, which has 150,000 to 200,000 clones, approximately 80% seen once. Sequences were obtained from PBMCs. The receptors were sampled from a woman aged 18-30 years in good health and CMV-seronegative.

The V call is TRBV5-1, the J call TRBJ1-2, with 8 positions matching TRBD1. CDR3 length: 16 amino acids. Germline V CDR1 and CDR2: SGHRS, YFSETQ. Losses at the gene ends were 4 bases for V and 8 bases for J; bases not matched to a gene: 16. The CDR3 nucleotides read TGCGCCAGCAGCCCCCCGGGACAGGAGGGTGTTCGGGGCTACACCTTC. Its translation is CASSPPGQEGVRGYTF.

V is TRBV18 and J is TRBJ2-1; no definite D call. V was trimmed by 3 bases and J by 10 bases, leaving 13 bases between them. Germline values: CDR1 KGHSH, CDR2 LQKENI. The CDR3 sequence is 13 residues long. The CDR3 DNA is TGTGCCAGCTCACCGACTCCTGATTGGGAGCAGTTCTTC. Translation: CASSPTPDWEQFF.

The chain employs TRBV28 and TRBJ2-7; a possible D gene is TRBD1 (6 bases). V was clipped by 6 bases and J by 4 bases, with 19 bases between them. Germline CDR1 is MDHEN and CDR2 is SYDVKM. The CDR3 runs to 15 residues. CDR3 in DNA: TGTGCCAGCAGGGGGCGTGGGCAGGGGATGTACGAGCAGTACTTC. It translates to CASRGRGQGMYEQYF.

This chain links TRBV30 with TRBJ1-3, with no clear D. The CDR3 sequence is 13 residues long. Germline V gives CDR1 GTSNPN, CDR2 SVGIG (reference sequence). With 0 bases removed from V and 2 bases from J, the gap between germline ends came to 5 bases. The CDR3: CAWSVTAGNTIYF. Written as DNA, the CDR3 is TGTGCCTGGAGTGTAACTGCTGGAAACACCATATATTTT.

The chain employs TRBV6-4 and TRBJ2-1, with 7 bases that match TRBD1. The CDR3 is 15 residues long. Germline V gene data show CDR1 as MRHNA and CDR2 as SNTAGT. J gave up 6 bases and V 6 bases, and 11 bases lay outside the gene matches. CDR3 region: CASRPTGDSSNEQFF. The CDR3 DNA is TGTGCCAGCAGGCCCACAGGGGATAGTTCCAATGAGCAGTTCTTC.

The rearrangement joins TRBV30 to TRBJ1-1; 8 bases are a match to TRBD1. The germline V gene encodes CDR1 GTSNPN and CDR2 SVGIG (reference sequence). The CDR3 consists of 13 residues. V lost 0 bases to trimming and J lost 4 bases; unmatched junction nucleotides: 1. The CDR3 sequence: CAWSVTGGTEAFF. CDR3 sequence (DNA): TGTGCCTGGAGTGTAACAGGGGGCACTGAAGCTTTCTTT. Looking up the rest from reference TRBV30 and TRBJ1-1 gives the full variable domain: SQTIHQWPATLVQPVGSPLSLECTVEGTSNPNLYWYRQAAGRGLQLLFYSVGIGQISSEVPQNLSASRPQDRQFILSSKKLLLSDSGFYLCAWSVTGGTEAFFGQGTRLTVV.

This chain links TRBV29-1 with TRBJ2-1; no clear D. The germline CDR1 and CDR2 sequences are SQVTM and ANQGSEA. The CDR3 is 14 residues long. Trimming pared 6 bases from V and 0 bases from J, leaving 12 bases between. CDR3 protein: CSVAARLSYNEQFF. The DNA of the CDR3 is TGCAGCGTCGCGGCACGCCTCTCCTACAATGAGCAGTTCTTC.

V and J are TRBV2 and TRBJ2-5, with 8 bases identical to TRBD1. The J segment lost 2 bases and the V segment lost 5 bases, leaving 1 base of the junction unmatched. This CDR3 comprises 13 residues. Germline CDR1 and CDR2: SNHLY and FYNNEI. The CDR3: CASSRTGQETQYF. For the CDR3, the DNA is TGTGCCAGCAGTCGGACAGGGCAAGAGACCCAGTACTTC. The entire variable domain, with the rest obtained from reference TRBV2 and TRBJ2-5, is as follows: EPEVTQTPSHQVTQMGQEVILRCVPISNHLYFYWYRQILGQKVEFLVSFYNNEISEKSEIFDDQFSVERPDGSNFTLKIRSTKLEDSAMYFCASSRTGQETQYFGPGTRLLVL.

This clone was observed a single time. The chain combines TRBV25-1 with TRBJ1-1; 8 bases are a match to TRBD1. CDR1 MGHDK and CDR2 SYGVNS come from the germline V gene. The CDR3 is made up of 15 amino acids. V lost 8 bases, J lost 3 bases, and 11 bases stayed unmatched. CDR3: CASRKRQGLDTEAFF. CDR3 DNA: TGTGCCAGCCGGAAACGACAGGGGTTGGACACTGAAGCTTTCTTT.

V usage is TRBV28 and J usage is TRBJ1-5; D is unresolved. Trimming took 3 bases from V and 6 from J, leaving 15 bases between them. Germline V gene lookup returns CDR1 MDHEN and CDR2 SYDVKM. This CDR3 region has 15 residues. CDR3 residues: CASSFTGVLGQPQHF. The CDR3 bases are TGTGCCAGCAGTTTCACCGGAGTTCTCGGTCAGCCCCAGCATTTT.

CDR3 bases: TGTGCCTGGAGTGTACGACTCGGGGAGCTGTTTTTT. This translates into CAWSVRLGELFF. V is TRBV30 and J is TRBJ2-2, with unresolved D. In germline, CDR1 is GTSNPN, CDR2 SVGIG (reference sequence). The CDR3 contains 12 residues. V was shortened by 0 bases and J by 7 bases, with 6 bases between the two germline ends.

The count of this clone is one. The rearrangement links TRBV6-5 to TRBJ1-5, with 7 nucleotides matching TRBD1. In germline, CDR1 is MNHEY, CDR2 SVGAGI. This CDR3 has 15 amino acids. V shed 8 bases and J 2 bases; nucleotides not matched to a gene: 9. CDR3 protein: CASRAGGSGNQPQHF. CDR3 bases: TGTGCCAGCCGGGCAGGGGGATCGGGCAATCAGCCCCAGCATTTT.

The chain joins TRBV19 to TRBJ2-5; 7 nucleotides match TRBD1. CDR1 LNHDA and CDR2 SQIVND come from the germline V gene (reference sequence). There are 16 residues in the CDR3. The V segment lost 4 bases and the J segment 5 bases; nucleotides outside the gene matches: 13. The CDR3 here is CASSTYRGFGKETQYF. The CDR3 DNA is TGTGCCAGTAGTACCTACAGGGGCTTCGGTAAGGAGACCCAGTACTTC.

V gene TRBV14 combines with J gene TRBJ2-7; 9 nucleotides align to TRBD1. Unmatched junction bases numbered 20, after V lost 4 bases and J lost 1 base. The CDR3 length is 20 residues. Per the germline V gene, CDR1 is SGHDN and CDR2 is FVKESK. Written as DNA, the CDR3 is TGTGCCAGCAGCCGATCCCCGGGACAGGGTTTCCCCCCAAGGTCCTACGAGCAGTACTTC. Translation gives CASSRSPGQGFPPRSYEQYF.

The chain is built from TRBV30 and TRBJ2-5, with 9 bases fitting TRBD2. The trim removed 0 bases at V and 4 bases at J, leaving 6 bases unmatched. CDR3 size: 15 residues. The germline CDR1 and CDR2 sequences are GTSNPN and SVGIG (reference sequence). For the CDR3, the DNA is TGTGCCTGGAGTGTGGGCGGGGGGGCCATAGAGACCCAGTACTTC. It encodes CAWSVGGGAIETQYF.

This rearrangement joins TRBV5-1 to TRBJ1-4; 9 bases align to TRBD1. Looked up from germline, CDR1 is SGHRS and CDR2 is YFSETQ. Trimming cost V 5 bases and J 8 bases; bases outside gene matches: 7. There are 14 residues in the CDR3. The CDR3 sequence: CASSQQGAGEKLFF. The CDR3 bases are TGCGCCAGCAGTCAACAGGGGGCAGGGGAAAAACTGTTTTTT. Combining the CDR3 with reference TRBV5-1 and TRBJ1-4 gives the whole variable domain KAGVTQTPRYLIKTRGQQVTLSCSPISGHRSVSWYQQTPGQGLQFLFEYFSETQRNKGNFPGRFSGRQFSNSRSEMNVSTLELGDSALYLCASSQQGAGEKLFFGSGTQLSVL.